This TCR beta chain was sequenced during a study of response to subunit inactivated influenza vaccine. TCRdb passed the RT-PCR reads through MiXCR, listing each CDR3 protein once. This table has more than 600,000 distinct CDR3 sequences, approximately 17% appearing once. The CDR3 has 16 amino acids. V lost 5 bases, J lost 4 bases, and 9 bases stayed unmatched. The study's findings and limits: A suggestion made by the authors is that each seasonal influenza vaccination recruits few new T cells.

This clonotype occurred a few times. The antigen remains unidentified. The rearrangement joins TRBV12-3 or TRBV12-4 to TRBJ1-5, with 9 nucleotides matching TRBD1. The clonotype was recovered from a man between 45 and 60 years old who received an inactivated influenza vaccine. Source: PBMCs from blood, taken roughly 5 days after vaccination. CDR3 in DNA: TGTGCCAGCAGTCCCCGCTGGGGACAGGGAAATCAGCCCCAGCATTTT. This encodes CASSPRWGQGNQPQHF.